A selection of T cell receptor beta chains follows, all from one sample in a study of shared clonotypes between healthy human individuals. Generated by immunoSEQ multiplex PCR, the TCRdb table keeps only in-frame clones and is missing some. The sample shows roughly 1,100,000 clones, approximately 72% of them seen only once. The material sequenced was memory CD4+ T cells sorted from blood. The receptors come from a man younger than 30 in good health. Each CDR3 is given with its conserved first and last residue. A D gene is named only where the DNA matches it firmly. Where a row states a size, it is once, few, many or the class of an expanded clone; other rows omit it.

V: TRBV11-3; J: TRBJ2-1; D: NA; size: NA; length: 12; DNA: TGTGCCAGCAGCTTAGATCTTACTGAGCAGTTCTTC; CDR3: CASSLDLTEQFF
V: TRBV6-4; J: TRBJ2-1; D: TRBD2; size: NA; length: 16; DNA: TGTGCCAGCAGTCAGCCAACAGCGGGAGTTTACAATGAGCAGTTCTTC; CDR3: CASSQPTAGVYNEQFF
V: TRBV11-2; J: TRBJ2-2; D: NA; size: NA; length: 16; DNA: TGTGCCAGCAGCGACATCAGGGGCGGACCTACCGGGGAGCTGTTTTTT; CDR3: CASSDIRGGPTGELFF
V: TRBV30; J: TRBJ2-1; D: TRBD2; size: NA; length: 13; DNA: TGTGCCTGGACTAGCGGGCGGTACAATGAGCAGTTCTTC; CDR3: CAWTSGRYNEQFF
V: TRBV14; J: TRBJ2-1; D: TRBD2; size: NA; length: 17; DNA: TGTGCCAGCAGCCCTGCTAGCGGGAGTTCGTTGGGCAATGAGCAGTTCTTC; CDR3: CASSPASGSSLGNEQFF
V: TRBV7-2; J: TRBJ1-5; D: NA; size: NA; length: 13; DNA: TGTGCCAGCAGCTTAGAAACCGCCCAGCCCCAGCATTTT; CDR3: CASSLETAQPQHF
V: TRBV5-1; J: TRBJ1-2; D: NA; size: NA; length: 11; DNA: TGCGCCAGCAGTATTAACTATGGCTACACCTTC; CDR3: CASSINYGYTF
V: TRBV6-6; J: TRBJ1-1; D: NA; size: NA; length: 13; DNA: TGTGCCTCCCAGTGGGGTTTAGCGACTGAAGCTTTCTTT; CDR3: CASQWGLATEAFF
V: TRBV7-2; J: TRBJ2-7; D: NA; size: NA; length: 15; DNA: TGTGCCAGCAGCTCCCGAGCGTTGGGACCCTACGAGCAGTACTTC; CDR3: CASSSRALGPYEQYF
V: TRBV11-3; J: TRBJ2-2; D: TRBD1; size: NA; length: 16; DNA: TGTGCCAGCAGCGCCCGACAGGGGGCGAACACCGGGGAGCTGTTTTTT; CDR3: CASSARQGANTGELFF
V: TRBV5-1; J: TRBJ1-4; D: NA; size: many; length: 15; DNA: TGCGCCAGCAGCTTGGATGGACAACTTAATGAAAAACTGTTTTTT; CDR3: CASSLDGQLNEKLFF
V: TRBV29-1; J: TRBJ2-1; D: TRBD2; size: few; length: 16; DNA: TGCAGCGTTCCCTCGGGAGCGGGGGGAACCTACAATGAGCAGTTCTTC; CDR3: CSVPSGAGGTYNEQFF
V: TRBV10-3; J: TRBJ2-1; D: TRBD2; size: NA; length: 15; DNA: TGTGCCATCAGTCCACCGGGACTACCTTACAATGAGCAGTTCTTC; CDR3: CAISPPGLPYNEQFF
V: TRBV5-1; J: TRBJ1-2; D: TRBD1; size: few; length: 16; DNA: TGCGCCAGCAGCTCCAACCCGACAGGGATCTCCTATGGCTACACCTTC; CDR3: CASSSNPTGISYGYTF
V: TRBV5-1; J: TRBJ1-4; D: TRBD1; size: NA; length: 16; DNA: TGCGCCAGCAGCTTAACAGGGGGCAGCACTAATGAAAAACTGTTTTTT; CDR3: CASSLTGGSTNEKLFF
V: TRBV10-1; J: TRBJ2-7; D: NA; size: NA; length: 13; DNA: TGCGCCAGCAGTTCGACTAGATTCGGCGAGCAGTACTTC; CDR3: CASSSTRFGEQYF
V: TRBV9; J: TRBJ1-6; D: NA; size: NA; length: 16; DNA: TGTGCCAGCAGCGTAGGTGACGGCTCCTATAATTCACCCCTCCACTTT; CDR3: CASSVGDGSYNSPLHF
V: TRBV5-1; J: TRBJ2-1; D: NA; size: NA; length: 18; DNA: TGCGCCAGCAGCTCCCAGGGCGGGGCGGGGGCCATCTACAATGAGCAGTTCTTC; CDR3: CASSSQGGAGAIYNEQFF
V: TRBV4-1; J: TRBJ2-7; D: NA; size: NA; length: 15; DNA: TGCGCCAGCAGCCAAGTTCCGGGATTCGCCTACGAGCAGTACTTC; CDR3: CASSQVPGFAYEQYF
V: TRBV30; J: TRBJ2-3; D: NA; size: NA; length: 15; DNA: TGTGCCTGGGGATCCGGCCGGACCTTCACAGATACGCAGTATTTT; CDR3: CAWGSGRTFTDTQYF
V: TRBV21-1; J: TRBJ1-5; D: NA; size: NA; length: 14; DNA: TGTGCCAGCATAAGATTAGCGGGAAATCAGCCCCAGCATTTT; CDR3: CASIRLAGNQPQHF
V: TRBV25-1; J: TRBJ2-3; D: NA; size: NA; length: 14; DNA: TGTGCCAGCAGCGCAGGGGGAGGGGCAGATACGCAGTATTTT; CDR3: CASSAGGGADTQYF
V: TRBV21-1; J: TRBJ1-5; D: NA; size: NA; length: 18; DNA: TGTGCCAGCAGCGCCCACAAAACGAGACAGAAGCGCAATCAGCCCCAGCATTTT; CDR3: CASSAHKTRQKRNQPQHF
V: TRBV5-6; J: TRBJ1-2; D: NA; size: NA; length: 13; DNA: TGTGCCAGCAGTCAGGGCCAAAACTATGGCTACACCTTC; CDR3: CASSQGQNYGYTF
V: TRBV18; J: TRBJ1-2; D: NA; size: NA; length: 14; DNA: TGTGCCAGCTCACCAGGATCCCTCGGAAATGGCTACACCTTC; CDR3: CASSPGSLGNGYTF
V: TRBV9; J: TRBJ2-1; D: NA; size: once; length: 17; DNA: TGTGCCAGCAGCGTAGACTCCCCGGCAAGATCTTACAATGAGCAGTTCTTC; CDR3: CASSVDSPARSYNEQFF
V: TRBV11-2; J: TRBJ2-3; D: NA; size: NA; length: 14; DNA: TGTGCCAGCAGCGTTAGGGACGGAGCAGATACGCAGTATTTT; CDR3: CASSVRDGADTQYF
V: TRBV7-2; J: TRBJ2-7; D: NA; size: NA; length: 13; DNA: TGTGCCAGCAGCCAACAGGTACCTAGGGAGCAGTACTTC; CDR3: CASSQQVPREQYF
V: TRBV28; J: TRBJ1-5; D: TRBD1; size: few; length: 15; DNA: TGTGCCAGCAGTTGGGGACAGGGTAGCAATCAGCCCCAGCATTTT; CDR3: CASSWGQGSNQPQHF
V: TRBV28; J: TRBJ1-5; D: NA; size: NA; length: 16; DNA: TGTGCCAGCAGTTCCTCCGACATGTCTCGCAATCAGCCCCAGCATTTT; CDR3: CASSSSDMSRNQPQHF
V: TRBV18; J: TRBJ1-4; D: NA; size: NA; length: 16; DNA: TGTGCCAGCTCACCCCTACAGGTATCAACTAATGAAAAACTGTTTTTT; CDR3: CASSPLQVSTNEKLFF
V: TRBV18; J: TRBJ2-3; D: NA; size: NA; length: 15; DNA: TGTGCCAGCTCATCGGGACCCGAGGGACGGTGGACGCAGTATTTT; CDR3: CASSSGPEGRWTQYF
V: TRBV7-2; J: TRBJ1-1; D: NA; size: NA; length: 14; DNA: TGTGCCAGCAGCTTCGGGTACATGAACACTGAAGCTTTCTTT; CDR3: CASSFGYMNTEAFF
V: TRBV18; J: TRBJ2-7; D: NA; size: NA; length: 14; DNA: TGTGCCAGCTCACCTTCCAGGGGTTTGAACGAGCAGTACTTC; CDR3: CASSPSRGLNEQYF
V: TRBV5-1; J: TRBJ2-6; D: NA; size: NA; length: 16; DNA: TGCGCCAGCAGCTTGGAAGGGTTTCCTGGGGCCAACGTCCTGACTTTC; CDR3: CASSLEGFPGANVLTF
V: TRBV30; J: TRBJ2-3; D: NA; size: NA; length: 11; DNA: TGTGCCTGGAGTGTTTCAGATACGCAGTATTTT; CDR3: CAWSVSDTQYF
V: TRBV29-1; J: TRBJ1-1; D: NA; size: NA; length: 13; DNA: TGCAGCGTCGCTGGGGACGGTAATATTGAAGCTTTCTTT; CDR3: CSVAGDGNIEAFF
V: TRBV5-1; J: TRBJ2-1; D: NA; size: once; length: 11; DNA: TGCGCCAGCAGCAGGACTATTGAGCAGTTCTTC; CDR3: CASSRTIEQFF
V: TRBV6-5; J: TRBJ2-7; D: NA; size: NA; length: 12; DNA: TGTGCCAGCAGCCCCACCGGATCCGAGCAGTACTTC; CDR3: CASSPTGSEQYF
V: TRBV10-1; J: TRBJ2-7; D: NA; size: NA; length: 12; DNA: TGCGCCAGCAGCGAGAGGGGTGAGGAGCAGTACTTC; CDR3: CASSERGEEQYF
V: TRBV30; J: TRBJ2-3; D: NA; size: NA; length: 15; DNA: TGTGCCTGGGGGAACTTAGGGTCTAGCACAGATACGCAGTATTTT; CDR3: CAWGNLGSSTDTQYF
V: TRBV10-2; J: TRBJ2-3; D: NA; size: NA; length: 13; DNA: TGCGCCAGCAGGGGGGACGGCACAGATACGCAGTATTTT; CDR3: CASRGDGTDTQYF
V: TRBV5-4; J: TRBJ1-2; D: TRBD1; size: few; length: 17; DNA: TGTGCCAGCAGCTTGGGACAGGGACCGGGGGTTAACTATGGCTACACCTTC; CDR3: CASSLGQGPGVNYGYTF
V: TRBV5-1; J: TRBJ1-3; D: NA; size: NA; length: 17; DNA: TGCGCCAGCAAGAGCTCCTACAGCAGTTCCTCTGGAAACACCATATATTTT; CDR3: CASKSSYSSSSGNTIYF
V: TRBV5-4; J: TRBJ2-3; D: NA; size: NA; length: 15; DNA: TGTGCCAGCAGCTTACCGGGGTCGGGTCTCGATACGCAGTATTTT; CDR3: CASSLPGSGLDTQYF
V: TRBV25-1; J: TRBJ1-6; D: NA; size: NA; length: 16; DNA: TGTGCCAGCAGTGAAACCGGAAACTCCTATAATTCACCCCTCCACTTT; CDR3: CASSETGNSYNSPLHF
V: TRBV11-2; J: TRBJ1-1; D: NA; size: NA; length: 13; DNA: TGTGCCAGCAGCTTAGATCCCGGCAGAAAAGCTTTCTTT; CDR3: CASSLDPGRKAFF
V: TRBV4-3; J: TRBJ2-7; D: NA; size: NA; length: 15; DNA: TGCGCCAGCAGCCAAGGCCCTCTTGGGAAGAACGAGCAGTACTTC; CDR3: CASSQGPLGKNEQYF
V: TRBV19; J: TRBJ2-3; D: TRBD2; size: NA; length: 16; DNA: TGTGCCAGTAGTCCAGCCCGGATTAGCGGGGCAGATACGCAGTATTTT; CDR3: CASSPARISGADTQYF
V: TRBV11-2; J: TRBJ1-6; D: NA; size: once; length: 16; DNA: TGTGCCAGCAGCCTACGGGGAGGTCTCTCTAATTCACCCCTCCACTTT; CDR3: CASSLRGGLSNSPLHF
V: TRBV5-1; J: TRBJ2-1; D: NA; size: NA; length: 14; DNA: TGCGCCAGCGGAGTAGAGACCTGGGGCAATGAGCAGTTCTTC; CDR3: CASGVETWGNEQFF
V: TRBV11-2; J: TRBJ1-1; D: TRBD1; size: once; length: 17; DNA: TGTGCCAGCTACCACCAGGGACAGGGGGTCCTAAACACTGAAGCTTTCTTT; CDR3: CASYHQGQGVLNTEAFF
V: TRBV6-6; J: TRBJ1-1; D: TRBD1; size: NA; length: 14; DNA: TGTGCCAGCAGTTGGACAGGGAGGAACACTGAAGCTTTCTTT; CDR3: CASSWTGRNTEAFF
V: TRBV2; J: TRBJ2-7; D: NA; size: once; length: 13; DNA: TGTGCCAGCAGTACCGGGACCGTATACGAGCAGTACTTC; CDR3: CASSTGTVYEQYF
V: TRBV10-3; J: TRBJ1-2; D: TRBD1; size: NA; length: 12; DNA: TGTGCCATCAGCGTGACAGGGAGTGGCTACACCTTC; CDR3: CAISVTGSGYTF
V: TRBV5-1; J: TRBJ1-3; D: TRBD1; size: NA; length: 17; DNA: TGCGCCAGCAGCTTGGACGCGGGACAGGCCTTCGGAAACACCATATATTTT; CDR3: CASSLDAGQAFGNTIYF
V: TRBV5-6; J: TRBJ1-5; D: NA; size: few; length: 13; DNA: TGTGCCAGCAGCTTGTGGGGGGTTCAGCCCCAGCATTTT; CDR3: CASSLWGVQPQHF
V: TRBV7-8; J: TRBJ2-7; D: NA; size: NA; length: 20; DNA: TGTGCCAGCAGCTACCCTTTAGGAGAGGGATCTAGGATTAGGAGAGACGAGCAGTACTTC; CDR3: CASSYPLGEGSRIRRDEQYF
V: TRBV10-3; J: TRBJ1-3; D: TRBD1; size: NA; length: 17; DNA: TGTGCCATCCGGACAGGGAGGTACTCCTCCTCTGGAAACACCATATATTTT; CDR3: CAIRTGRYSSSGNTIYF